The present T cell receptor beta chain was sequenced within a study of CD8 T cells in Susac syndrome. RNA amounts of about 0.5 to 1 ug underwent reverse transcription with random hexamers. TCRdb redid the calling of the immunoSEQ multiplex PCR reads with MiXCR, one entry per CDR3 protein. The profile shows about 240,000 distinct CDR3 sequences, 90% to 96% of them singletons. From germline, CDR1 is GTSNPN and CDR2 SVGIG (reference sequence). CDR3 size: 15 residues. V dropped 2 bases and J dropped 2 bases, with 13 bases sitting between them. General observations from the study: The CD4+ T cell repertoire of patients with Susac syndrome showed no detectable clonal expansion.

In the case of this clonotype: Its specificity is unknown.

The sequenced sample consisted of CD4+ T cells from PBMCs. This rearrangement joins TRBV30 to TRBJ2-1; D is undetermined. The sequence was obtained from a human donor with Susac syndrome. In DNA, the CDR3 is TGTGCCTGGAGTTCAGGCCCACCAACCTACAATGAGCAGTTCTTC. It encodes CAWSSGPPTYNEQFF.